This TCR beta chain comes out of a study of blood T cells in healthy people across ages. Alongside a J-beta primer mix, a sample-barcoded 5' primer served in a second PCR lasting roughly 6 to 11 cycles. Sequencing recovered at least 3 million CDR3-containing paired-end reads from each sample. TCRdb reprocessed the 5' RACE reads with MiXCR, giving one entry per CDR3 protein. Found here are about 1.4 million distinct CDR3 sequences, around 59% of them singletons; the top ten hold 6.5% to 8.5%. Comments on this clonotype: The antigen remains undetermined.

Findings and limits, study-wide: Leaving the PBMCs unsorted stopped any conclusive comparison of naive versus antigen-experienced cells. It was held that the diversity estimates obtained from one million T cells were underestimates.

V lost 3 bases and J lost 3; bases outside the gene matches: 6. The V gene's germline CDR1 is SQVTM and CDR2 ANQGSEA. This CDR3 is 14 amino acids long. There were at least 6 micrograms of total RNA extracted from every sample. What was sequenced was blood. V and J are TRBV29-1 and TRBJ2-7; TRBD1 matches 9 bases. This clonotype was obtained from a man aged 18 to 29 in good health. CDR3: CSVEVGQGIYEQYF. The CDR3, as DNA: TGCAGCGTTGAGGTTGGACAGGGGATCTACGAGCAGTACTTC.